These T cell receptor beta chains were read from a single sample in a study of neurological immune-mediated disorders. TCRdb ran MiXCR on the 5' RACE reads and lists one entry per CDR3 protein. Of approximately 58,000 distinct CDR3 sequences listed, 6.5% to 8.5% were seen once; the top ten hold under 2.5%. The specimen sequenced was PBMCs. These TCRs come from a woman in her thirties or forties in good health. Each CDR3 is given with its conserved first and last residue. The D gene is left open where the match is weak. Not every row has a clone size; where given, it reads once, few, many or a size class.

clone_size | d_call | j_call | v_call | cdr3_nt | cdr3_aa
many | TRBD1 | TRBJ1-1 | TRBV7-2 | TGTGCCAGCAGCTTAGGGGACAGGGTGAACACTGAAGCTTTCTTT | CASSLGDRVNTEAFF
NA | NA | TRBJ2-2 | TRBV12-3/TRBV12-4 | TGTGCGGGTGGGGTAAACACCGGGGAGCTGTTTTTT | CAGGVNTGELFF
many | NA | TRBJ2-1 | TRBV10-3 | TGTGCCATCAGTGTTGGGCAAGAAAATGAGCAGTTCTTC | CAISVGQENEQFF
many | TRBD2 | TRBJ2-7 | TRBV20-1 | TGCAGTGCCGGGAGGCGCTCCTACGAGCAGTACTTC | CSAGRRSYEQYF
many | NA | TRBJ2-7 | TRBV6-6 | TGTGCCAGCAGTTTACAGGGCAACGAGCAGTACTTC | CASSLQGNEQYF
many | NA | TRBJ2-1 | TRBV5-1 | TGCGCCAGCAGCTTGGCTGACAATGAGCAGTTCTTC | CASSLADNEQFF
many | TRBD1 | TRBJ1-3 | TRBV6-6 | TGTGCCAGCAGTTACTCGACAGGGGGCTCTGGAAACACCATATATTTT | CASSYSTGGSGNTIYF
many | TRBD2 | TRBJ2-1 | TRBV4-3 | TGCGCCAGCAGCCAAGGGACTAGCGGGGGGGCCATGAATGAGCAGTTCTTC | CASSQGTSGGAMNEQFF
many | NA | TRBJ2-3 | TRBV20-1 | TGCAGTGCTCCCAGGGGTGGCACAGATACGCAGTATTTT | CSAPRGGTDTQYF
few | TRBD1 | TRBJ2-7 | TRBV5-5 | TGTGCCAGCAGGGGGACAGGGGGCGTGGACGAGCAGTACTTC | CASRGTGGVDEQYF
many | TRBD1 | TRBJ2-2 | TRBV6-5 | TGTGCCAGCAGTTCCTTCCGACAGGGATTGGGGGAGCTGTTTTTT | CASSSFRQGLGELFF
many | NA | TRBJ2-1 | TRBV5-6 | TGTGCCAGCAGCTGGGACTACAATGAGCAGTTCTTC | CASSWDYNEQFF
many | TRBD2 | TRBJ2-3 | TRBV27 | TGTGCCAGCAGGGAGCGGGGGGGGCGAGATACGCAGTATTTT | CASRERGGRDTQYF
many | NA | TRBJ2-7 | TRBV2 | TGTGCCAGCAACGTGGGGTACGAGCAGTACTTC | CASNVGYEQYF
many | NA | TRBJ2-3 | TRBV5-1 | TGCGCCAGCAGCCCCCAGGGGGGCGCCCGCACAGATACGCAGTATTTT | CASSPQGGARTDTQYF
many | NA | TRBJ1-1 | TRBV29-1 | TGCAGCGTTCCCCCAGGGTCTGAAGCTGAAGCTTTCTTT | CSVPPGSEAEAFF
many | NA | TRBJ2-5 | TRBV12-3/TRBV12-4 | TGTGCCAGCAGTTTCGGAGGGGGCGCAGAGACCCAGTACTTC | CASSFGGGAETQYF